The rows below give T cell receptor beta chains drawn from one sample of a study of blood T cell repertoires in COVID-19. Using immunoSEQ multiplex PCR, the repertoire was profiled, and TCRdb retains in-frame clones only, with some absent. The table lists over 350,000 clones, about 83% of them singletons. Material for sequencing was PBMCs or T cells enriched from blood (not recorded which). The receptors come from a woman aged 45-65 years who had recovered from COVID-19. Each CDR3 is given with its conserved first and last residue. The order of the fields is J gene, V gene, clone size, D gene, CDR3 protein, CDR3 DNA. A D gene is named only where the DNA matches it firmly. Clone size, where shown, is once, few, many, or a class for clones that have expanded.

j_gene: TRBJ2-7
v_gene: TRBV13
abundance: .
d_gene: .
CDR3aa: CASSASSYEQYF
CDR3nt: TGTGCCAGCAGCGCGAGCTCCTACGAGCAGTACTTC

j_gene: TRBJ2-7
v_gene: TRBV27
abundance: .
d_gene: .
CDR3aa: CASRRNQGGSYEQYF
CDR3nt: TGTGCCAGCAGACGAAACCAGGGGGGTTCCTACGAGCAGTACTTC

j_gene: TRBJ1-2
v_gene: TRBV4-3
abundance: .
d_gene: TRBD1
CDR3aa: CASSQVGGQGTNYGYTF
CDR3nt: TGCGCCAGCAGCCAAGTAGGGGGACAGGGCACTAACTATGGCTACACCTTC

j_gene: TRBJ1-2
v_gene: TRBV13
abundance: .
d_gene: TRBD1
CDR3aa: CASSLRRTGNSYGYTF
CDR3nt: TGTGCCAGCAGCTTACGGAGGACAGGGAACTCCTATGGCTACACCTTC

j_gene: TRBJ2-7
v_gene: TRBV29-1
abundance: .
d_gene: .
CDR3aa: CSVGVGGHEQYF
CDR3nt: TGCAGCGTAGGTGTAGGGGGACACGAGCAGTACTTC

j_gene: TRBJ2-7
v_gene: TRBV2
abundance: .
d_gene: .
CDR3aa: CASSGVGTSYEQYF
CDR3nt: TGTGCCAGCAGTGGGGTGGGCACCTCCTACGAGCAGTACTTC

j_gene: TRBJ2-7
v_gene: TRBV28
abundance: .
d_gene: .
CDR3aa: CASSRDTGSYEQYF
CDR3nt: TGTGCCAGCAGCCGGGACACCGGATCCTACGAGCAGTACTTC

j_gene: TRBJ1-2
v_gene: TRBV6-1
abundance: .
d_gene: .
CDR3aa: CASSEGWRGYTF
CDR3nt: TGTGCCAGCAGTGAAGGATGGAGGGGCTACACCTTC

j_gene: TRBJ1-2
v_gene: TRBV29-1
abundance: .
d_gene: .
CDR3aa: CSASTGTSYGYTF
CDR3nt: TGCAGCGCCTCGACAGGTACCTCATATGGCTACACCTTC

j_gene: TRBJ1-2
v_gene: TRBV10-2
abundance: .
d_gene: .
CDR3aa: CASSPPGAAGYTF
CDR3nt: TGCGCCAGCAGTCCCCCAGGGGCGGCTGGCTACACCTTC

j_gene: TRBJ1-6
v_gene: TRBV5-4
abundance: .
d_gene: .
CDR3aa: CASSSRQDSYNSPLHF
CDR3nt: TGTGCCAGCAGTTCCCGACAGGACTCCTATAATTCACCCCTCCACTTT

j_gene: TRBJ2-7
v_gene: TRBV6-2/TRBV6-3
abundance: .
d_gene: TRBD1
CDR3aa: CASSQPHRGVVDEQYF
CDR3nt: TGTGCCAGCAGCCAACCCCACAGGGGCGTAGTCGACGAGCAGTACTTC

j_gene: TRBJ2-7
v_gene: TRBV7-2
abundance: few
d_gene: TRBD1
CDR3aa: CASSLSYRGTYEQYF
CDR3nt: TGTGCCAGCAGCCTTAGTTACAGGGGCACATACGAGCAGTACTTC

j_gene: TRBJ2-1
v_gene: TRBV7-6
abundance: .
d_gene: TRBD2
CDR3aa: CASSPAASGGGFVQFF
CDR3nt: TGTGCCAGCAGCCCAGCAGCTAGCGGGGGAGGTTTTGTGCAGTTCTTC

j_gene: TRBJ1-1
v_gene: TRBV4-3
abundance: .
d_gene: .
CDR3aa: CASSQAPTENTEAFF
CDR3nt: TGCGCCAGCAGCCAAGCTCCGACAGAGAACACTGAAGCTTTCTTT

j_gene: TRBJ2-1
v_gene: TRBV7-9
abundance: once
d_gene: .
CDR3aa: CASSSGTSYNEQFF
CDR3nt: TGTGCCAGCAGCTCGGGGACATCCTACAATGAGCAGTTCTTC

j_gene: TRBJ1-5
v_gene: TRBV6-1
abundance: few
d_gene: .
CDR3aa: CASSEWQASNQPQHF
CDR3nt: TGTGCCAGCAGTGAATGGCAGGCTAGCAATCAGCCCCAGCATTTT

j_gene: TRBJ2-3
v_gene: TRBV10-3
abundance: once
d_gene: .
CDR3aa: CAIGHPSSDTQYF
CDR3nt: TGTGCCATCGGTCACCCAAGCTCCGATACGCAGTATTTT

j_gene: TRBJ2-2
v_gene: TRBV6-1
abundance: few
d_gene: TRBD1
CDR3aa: CASSDGWDRPLGGELFF
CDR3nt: TGTGCCAGCAGTGATGGCTGGGACAGGCCCCTCGGCGGGGAGCTGTTTTTT

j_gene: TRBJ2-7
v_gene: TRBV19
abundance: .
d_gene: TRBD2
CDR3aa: CASSVLAGAYEQYF
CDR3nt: TGTGCCAGTAGTGTACTAGCGGGGGCCTACGAGCAGTACTTC

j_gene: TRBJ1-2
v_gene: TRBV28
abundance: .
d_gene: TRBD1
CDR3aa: CASSSPGTADRSYTF
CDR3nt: TGTGCCAGCAGTTCCCCCGGGACAGCCGATAGGAGCTACACCTTC

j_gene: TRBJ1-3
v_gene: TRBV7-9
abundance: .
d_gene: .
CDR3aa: CASSPRISGNTIYF
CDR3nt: TGTGCCAGCAGCCCCCGTATCTCTGGAAACACCATATATTTT

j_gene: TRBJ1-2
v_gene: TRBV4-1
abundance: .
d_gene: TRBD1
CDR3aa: CASSQDPGQGVGYTF
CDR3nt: TGCGCCAGCAGCCAAGACCCGGGACAGGGGGTTGGCTACACCTTC

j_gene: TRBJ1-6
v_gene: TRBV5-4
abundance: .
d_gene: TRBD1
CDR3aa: CASSLDRGVSPLHF
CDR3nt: TGTGCCAGCAGCTTGGACAGGGGTGTTTCACCCCTCCACTTT

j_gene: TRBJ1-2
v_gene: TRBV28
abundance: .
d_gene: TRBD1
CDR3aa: CAVKGGEGYGYTF
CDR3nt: TGTGCCGTTAAAGGGGGCGAAGGCTATGGCTACACCTTC

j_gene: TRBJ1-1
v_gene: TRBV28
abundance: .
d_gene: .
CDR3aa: CASRQLDYTNTEAFF
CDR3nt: TGTGCCAGCAGACAACTGGACTATACGAACACTGAAGCTTTCTTT

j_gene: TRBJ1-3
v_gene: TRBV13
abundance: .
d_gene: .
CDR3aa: CASSYSQPGNTIYF
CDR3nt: TGTGCCAGCAGCTACTCCCAACCTGGAAACACCATATATTTT

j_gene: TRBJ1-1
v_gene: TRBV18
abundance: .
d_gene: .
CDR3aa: CASSPLQKNTEAFF
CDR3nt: TGTGCCAGCTCACCACTACAAAAAAACACTGAAGCTTTCTTT

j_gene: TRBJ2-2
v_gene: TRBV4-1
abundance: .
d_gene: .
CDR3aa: CASSQKGDGGELFF
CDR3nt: TGCGCCAGCAGCCAGAAGGGGGACGGCGGGGAGCTGTTTTTT

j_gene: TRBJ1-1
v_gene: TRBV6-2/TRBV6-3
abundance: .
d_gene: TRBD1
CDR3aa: CASSISRDREAFF
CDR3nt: TGTGCCAGCAGCATATCACGGGACAGGGAAGCTTTCTTT

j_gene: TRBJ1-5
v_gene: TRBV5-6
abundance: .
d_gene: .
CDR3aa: CASSLFRGNSNQPQHF
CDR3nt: TGTGCCAGCAGCTTGTTTAGGGGGAATAGCAATCAGCCCCAGCATTTT

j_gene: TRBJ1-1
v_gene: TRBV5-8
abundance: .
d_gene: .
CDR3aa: CASSFSGVSWNAEAFF
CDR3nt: TGTGCCAGCAGCTTTAGCGGGGTGAGTTGGAACGCTGAAGCTTTCTTT

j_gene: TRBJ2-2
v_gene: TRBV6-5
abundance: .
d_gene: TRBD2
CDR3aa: CATSTRGAGFGELFF
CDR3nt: TGTGCCACTTCGACTAGGGGAGCGGGGTTCGGGGAGCTGTTTTTT

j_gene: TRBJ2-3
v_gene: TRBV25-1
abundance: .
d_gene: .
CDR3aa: CASARGGDTQYF
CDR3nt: TGTGCCAGCGCCCGAGGGGGAGATACGCAGTATTTT

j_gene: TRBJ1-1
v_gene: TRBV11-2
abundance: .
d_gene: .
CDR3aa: CASSFLHEAFF
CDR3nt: TGTGCCAGCAGCTTCTTACATGAAGCTTTCTTT

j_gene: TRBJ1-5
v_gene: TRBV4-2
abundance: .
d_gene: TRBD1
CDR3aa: CASSQDQGGNQPQHF
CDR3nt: TGTGCCAGCAGCCAAGATCAGGGGGGCAATCAGCCCCAGCATTTT